This T cell receptor beta chain was identified during a study of CD8+ T cells in alopecia areata. Whole-study context: For the treated group, dosing was oral tofacitinib at 5 to 10 mg twice daily. General observations from the study: Patients shared TCRs less clearly than mice did, possibly for HLA-related reasons. Scalp and blood retained many expanded lesional clones during tofacitinib.

A few counts support this clone. What it binds is not known. After isolation, RNA underwent reverse transcription to generate cDNA as the sequencing template. The assay was immunoSEQ multiplex PCR, and TCRdb's table has in-frame clones only and misses some. The top ten hold around 19% of the sample, which has roughly 100,000 clones, roughly 40% seen once. From germline, CDR1 is SGHTA and CDR2 FQGNSA. The CDR3 has 15 residues. The ends were cut back, 1 base at V and 10 bases at J, with 19 bases in the middle. The treatment here: oral pan-JAK inhibitor, 5-10 mg twice daily. From PBMCs, CD4+ and CD8+ T cells were sorted.

The chain combines TRBV7-2 with TRBJ2-5; D not certain. This sample comprised CD8+ T cells sorted from blood, obtained at week 24, from a patient treated with tofacitinib. This sequence originates from a human donor with alopecia areata. CDR3 sequence (DNA): TGTGCCAGCAGCTTAGGGGTAGGGCGGCTCTCGGACCAGTACTTC. This encodes CASSLGVGRLSDQYF.